The 10 T cell receptor beta chains below come from one sample, sequenced in a study of neurological immune-mediated disorders. TCRdb reprocessed the 5' RACE reads with MiXCR, giving one entry per CDR3 protein. The sample shows some 120,000 distinct CDR3 sequences, about 3.2% of them seen only once. Sequencing input: PBMCs. These receptors all come from a woman in her 30s with multiple sclerosis.

This clonotype was seen at least ten times. V gene TRBV20-1 combines with J gene TRBJ2-7; D is perhaps TRBD2 (5 bases). V was pared by 2 bases and J by 3 bases, with 11 bases between. The CDR3 spans 13 residues. Germline V lookup: CDR1 DFQATT, CDR2 SNEGSKA (reference sequence). The CDR3 loop reads CSARRLAYYEQYF. The CDR3 nucleotides read TGCAGTGCTAGAAGGCTAGCCTACTACGAGCAGTACTTC.

There are many counts of this clonotype. V gene TRBV6-2 or TRBV6-3 combines with J gene TRBJ1-1; D is possibly TRBD1 (6 bases). Germline values: CDR1 MNHEY, CDR2 SVGEGT. The length of the CDR3 is 16 residues. V lost 0 bases to trimming and J lost 6 bases, with 17 bases between them. The CDR3 loop is CASSYSRFRGFAEAFF. The CDR3 DNA follows: TGTGCCAGCAGTTACTCGAGGTTTAGGGGGTTCGCTGAAGCTTTCTTT.

This clonotype was seen ten or more times. The chain combines TRBV29-1 with TRBJ2-7; D remains unclear. Germline V CDR1 and CDR2: SQVTM, ANQGSEA. The CDR3 consists of 14 residues. Deletions cut 5 bases from V and 3 bases from J, with 17 bases between. CDR3 nucleotide sequence: TGCAGCGTTATTCGGGCAGGCGCAAACTACGAGCAGTACTTC. As protein: CSVIRAGANYEQYF.

This clonotype was seen ten or more times. The gene calls are TRBV20-1 and TRBJ1-1, with D unresolved. CDR1 DFQATT and CDR2 SNEGSKA come from the germline V gene (reference sequence). The CDR3 length is 11 residues. V dropped 6 bases and J dropped 1 base, with 6 bases sitting between them. The chain's CDR3 is CSAYKNTEAFF. CDR3 bases: TGCAGTGCCTATAAGAACACTGAAGCTTTCTTT.

There are many counts of this clonotype. The chain has TRBV20-1 and TRBJ2-5; D gene uncertain. The germline V and J ends were trimmed by 0 bases and 5 bases, with 16 bases remaining between them. Germline V gives CDR1 DFQATT, CDR2 SNEGSKA (reference sequence). The CDR3 extends over 15 amino acids. The CDR3 DNA is TGCAGTGCTAGAGATTTGCGTGTTTTAAGTGAGACCCAGTACTTC. Translated, it gives CSARDLRVLSETQYF.

This clonotype was detected only a few times. V gene TRBV20-1 combines with J gene TRBJ2-5; TRBD1 or TRBD2 may be the D gene (5 bases each). Germline V gene data show CDR1 as DFQATT and CDR2 as SNEGSKA (reference sequence). The V end lost 3 bases, the J end lost 4 bases, and 15 bases lay between the germline ends. The CDR3 extends over 14 amino acids. The CDR3 DNA is TGCAGTGCTAGGGCCCCTAGTGGGGGAGAGACCCAGTACTTC. It codes for CSARAPSGGETQYF.

This clonotype is judged medium-sized. This chain connects TRBV5-1 to TRBJ2-1, with 7 bases identical to TRBD2. The CDR3 is 14 amino acids. V lost 4 bases to trimming and J lost 3 bases; unmatched junction nucleotides: 4. The germline gives CDR1 SGHRS, CDR2 YFSETQ. CDR3 coding DNA: TGCGCCAGCAGCCCCCCTAGCGGCTACAATGAGCAGTTCTTC. Translated: CASSPPSGYNEQFF.

This clonotype was detected many times. The chain employs TRBV18 and TRBJ2-1; no reliable D call. The V end lost 3 bases, the J end lost 4 bases, and 7 bases lay between the germline ends. The length of the CDR3 is 13 residues. The V gene's germline CDR1 is KGHSH and CDR2 LQKENI. CDR3 region: CASSPIPYNEQFF. CDR3 DNA sequence: TGTGCCAGCTCACCCATACCTTACAATGAGCAGTTCTTC.

This clonotype was observed at least ten times. The CDR3 loop is CASRPRAFYGYTF. The DNA of the CDR3 is TGCGCCAGCCGCCCGCGGGCTTTCTATGGCTACACCTTC. This chain links TRBV5-1 with TRBJ1-2, with D hard to call. The CDR3 extends over 13 amino acids. The germline V gene has CDR1 SGHRS and CDR2 YFSETQ. Trimming removed 7 bases from V and 4 bases from J, with 14 bases in between.

This clonotype came up many times. The V gene is TRBV5-6, the J gene TRBJ2-2, with TRBD1 matching over 10 bases. Germline CDR1 and CDR2: SGHDT and YYEEEE. The V gene end was trimmed by 5 bases and the J gene end by 1 base; junction bases not matched to a gene: 5. CDR3 length: 16 residues. The CDR3 loop is CASSRWTGGNTGELFF. CDR3 in DNA: TGTGCCAGCAGTCGCTGGACAGGGGGGAACACCGGGGAGCTGTTTTTT.